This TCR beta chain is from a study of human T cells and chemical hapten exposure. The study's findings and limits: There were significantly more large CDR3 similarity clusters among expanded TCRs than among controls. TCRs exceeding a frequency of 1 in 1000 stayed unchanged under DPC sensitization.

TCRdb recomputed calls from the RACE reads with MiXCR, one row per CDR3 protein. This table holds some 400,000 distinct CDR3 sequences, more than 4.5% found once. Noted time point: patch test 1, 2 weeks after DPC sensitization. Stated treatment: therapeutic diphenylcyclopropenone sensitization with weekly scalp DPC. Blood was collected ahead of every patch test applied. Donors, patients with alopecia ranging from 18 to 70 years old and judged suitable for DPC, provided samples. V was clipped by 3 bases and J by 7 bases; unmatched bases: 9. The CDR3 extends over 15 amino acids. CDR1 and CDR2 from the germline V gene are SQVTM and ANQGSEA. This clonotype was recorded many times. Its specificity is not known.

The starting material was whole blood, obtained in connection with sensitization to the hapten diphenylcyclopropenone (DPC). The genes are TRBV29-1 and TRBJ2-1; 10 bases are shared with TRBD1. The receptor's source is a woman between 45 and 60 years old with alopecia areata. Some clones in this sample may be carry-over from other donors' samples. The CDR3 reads CSVEGRDRGANEQFF. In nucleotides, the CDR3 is TGCAGCGTTGAGGGCCGGGACAGGGGTGCTAATGAGCAGTTCTTC.